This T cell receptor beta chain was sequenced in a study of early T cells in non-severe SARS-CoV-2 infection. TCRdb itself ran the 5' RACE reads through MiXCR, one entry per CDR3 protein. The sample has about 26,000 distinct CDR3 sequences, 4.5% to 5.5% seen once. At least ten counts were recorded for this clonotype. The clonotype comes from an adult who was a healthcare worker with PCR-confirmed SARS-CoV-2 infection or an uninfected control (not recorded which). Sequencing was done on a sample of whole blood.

The CDR3 spells CATRGGSYNEQFF. The CDR3 DNA reads TGTGCCACTAGAGGGGGGTCCTACAATGAGCAGTTCTTC. The chain is built from TRBV7-3 and TRBJ2-1; either TRBD1 or TRBD2 may fit D (6 bases each). The CDR3 sequence is 13 residues long. Germline CDR1 and CDR2: SGHTA and FQGTGA. V shed 10 bases and J shed 1 base, with 11 bases lying between them.